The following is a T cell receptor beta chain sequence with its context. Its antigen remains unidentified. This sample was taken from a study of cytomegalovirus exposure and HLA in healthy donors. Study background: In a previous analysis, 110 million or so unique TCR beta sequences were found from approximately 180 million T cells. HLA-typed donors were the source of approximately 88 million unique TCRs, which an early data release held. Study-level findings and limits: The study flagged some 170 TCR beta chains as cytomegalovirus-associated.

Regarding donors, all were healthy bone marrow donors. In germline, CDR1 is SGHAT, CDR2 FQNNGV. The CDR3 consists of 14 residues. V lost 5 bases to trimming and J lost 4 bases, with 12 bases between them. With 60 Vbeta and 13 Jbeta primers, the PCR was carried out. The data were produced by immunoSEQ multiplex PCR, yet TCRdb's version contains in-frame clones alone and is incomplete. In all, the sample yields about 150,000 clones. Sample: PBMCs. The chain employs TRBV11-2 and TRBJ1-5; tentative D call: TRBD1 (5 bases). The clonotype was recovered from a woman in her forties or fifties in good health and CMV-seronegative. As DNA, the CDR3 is TGTGCCAGCAGCGGCCTGGGGCTAAATCAGCCCCAGCATTTT. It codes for CASSGLGLNQPQHF.